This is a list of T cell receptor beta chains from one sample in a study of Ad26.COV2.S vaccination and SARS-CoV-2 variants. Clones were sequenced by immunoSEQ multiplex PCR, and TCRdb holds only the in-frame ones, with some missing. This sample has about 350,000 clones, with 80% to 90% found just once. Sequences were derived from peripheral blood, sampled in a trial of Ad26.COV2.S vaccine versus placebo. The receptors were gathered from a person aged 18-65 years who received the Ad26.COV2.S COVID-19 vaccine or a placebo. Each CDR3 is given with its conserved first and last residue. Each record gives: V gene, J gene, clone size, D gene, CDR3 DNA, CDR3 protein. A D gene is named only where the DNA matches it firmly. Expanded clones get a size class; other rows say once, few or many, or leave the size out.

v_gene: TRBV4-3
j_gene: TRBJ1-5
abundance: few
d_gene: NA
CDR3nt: TGCGCCAGCAGCGAAATGGTCGGGAGCAATCAGCCCCAGCATTTT
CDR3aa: CASSEMVGSNQPQHF

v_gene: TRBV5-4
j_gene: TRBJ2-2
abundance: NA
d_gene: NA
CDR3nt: TGTGCCAGCAGCTGGGGACAGAACACCGGGGAGCTGTTTTTT
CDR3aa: CASSWGQNTGELFF

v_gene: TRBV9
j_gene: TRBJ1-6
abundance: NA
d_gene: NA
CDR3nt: TGTGCCAGCAGCGGGCCCACAGCTTATAATTCACCCCTCCACTTT
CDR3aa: CASSGPTAYNSPLHF

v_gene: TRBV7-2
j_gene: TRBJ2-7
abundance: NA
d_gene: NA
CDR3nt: TGTGCCAGCAGCTCAAGTGGGTATGGCGAGCAGTACTTC
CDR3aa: CASSSSGYGEQYF

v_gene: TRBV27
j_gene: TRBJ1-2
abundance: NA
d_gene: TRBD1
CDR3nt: TGTGCCAGCAGCCGGGGACAGGGCTATATCTATGGCTACACCTTC
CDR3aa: CASSRGQGYIYGYTF

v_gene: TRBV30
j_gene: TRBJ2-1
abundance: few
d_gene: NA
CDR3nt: TGTGCCTGGAGTGTAGGGTGGCGGCACAATGAGCAGTTCTTC
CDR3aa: CAWSVGWRHNEQFF

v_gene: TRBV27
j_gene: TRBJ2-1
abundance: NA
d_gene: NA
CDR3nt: TGTGCCAGCAGTTCACCCCCCAGCGGAAGTGGTGAGCAGTTCTTC
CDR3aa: CASSSPPSGSGEQFF

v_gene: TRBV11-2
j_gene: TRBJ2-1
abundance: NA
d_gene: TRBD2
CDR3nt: TGTGCCAGCAGCTCCCGGACTAGCGGGAGCGGTAGGTCCTACAATGAGCAGTTCTTC
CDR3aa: CASSSRTSGSGRSYNEQFF

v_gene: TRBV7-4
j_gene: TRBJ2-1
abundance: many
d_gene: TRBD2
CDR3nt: TGTGCCAGCAGCTTAGGGACTAGCCACAATGAGCAGTTCTTC
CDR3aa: CASSLGTSHNEQFF

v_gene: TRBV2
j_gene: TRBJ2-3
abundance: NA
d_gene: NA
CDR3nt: TGTGCCAGCATCCGAATTACTGTCGCGGATACGCAGTATTTT
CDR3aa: CASIRITVADTQYF

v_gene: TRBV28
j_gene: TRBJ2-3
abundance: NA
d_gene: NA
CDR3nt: TGTGCCAGCAGGGGGAACATGGCGTACGATACGCAGTATTTT
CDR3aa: CASRGNMAYDTQYF